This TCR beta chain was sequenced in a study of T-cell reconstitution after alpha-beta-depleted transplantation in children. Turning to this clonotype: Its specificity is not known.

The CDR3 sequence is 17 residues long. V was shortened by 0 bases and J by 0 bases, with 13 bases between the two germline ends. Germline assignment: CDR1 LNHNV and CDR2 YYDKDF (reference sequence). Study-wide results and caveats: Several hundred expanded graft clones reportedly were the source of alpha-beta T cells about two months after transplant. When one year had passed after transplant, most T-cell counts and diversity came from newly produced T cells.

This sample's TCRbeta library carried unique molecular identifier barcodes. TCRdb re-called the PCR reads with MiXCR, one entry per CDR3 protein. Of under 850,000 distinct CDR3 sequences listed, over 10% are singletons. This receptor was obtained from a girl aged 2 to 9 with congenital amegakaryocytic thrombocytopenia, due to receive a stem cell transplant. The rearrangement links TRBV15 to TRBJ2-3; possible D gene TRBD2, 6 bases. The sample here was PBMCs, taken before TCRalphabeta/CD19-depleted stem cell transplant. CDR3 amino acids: CATSRDRGSGSTDTQYF. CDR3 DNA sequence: TGTGCCACCAGCAGAGATCGTGGTAGCGGTAGCACAGATACGCAGTATTTT.